What follows are 19 T cell receptor beta chains derived from one specimen sequenced in a study of T cells in Graves' hyperthyroidism and ophthalmopathy (dated by TCRdb to between 2019 and 2020). Library construction relied on multiplex PCR. The run used an Illumina HiSeq 2000. The TCR beta CDR3 regions were amplified from the RNA transcripts. For the first round of RT-PCR on the TCR CDR3, the HTBI primer set was used together with the Qiagen OneStep RT-PCR kit. TCRdb redid the processing of the public reads, applying fastp at Q25 and MiXCR, and retained in-frame beta chains. Rows with one shared CDR3 protein collapse into an entry with the most common genes and DNA. Within this sample are 300,000 to 450,000 distinct CDR3 sequences, with about 14% of them counted one time only. Of the sample, about 20% falls within the top ten clones. Material for sequencing was blood. All receptors come from a woman in her thirties with Graves' ophthalmopathy.

This rearrangement joins TRBV7-9 to TRBJ2-7; 7 bases are shared with TRBD1. The V and J ends lost 5 bases and 2 bases, in that order; junction bases with no gene match: 9. This CDR3 contains 15 residues. From germline, CDR1 is SEHNR and CDR2 FQNEAQ (reference sequence). CDR3 sequence reads: CASSPAGTDTYEQYF. CDR3 sequence (DNA): TGTGCCAGCAGCCCGGCCGGGACAGACACCTACGAGCAGTACTTC.

This chain connects TRBV7-9 to TRBJ2-5; the D gene is possibly TRBD1 (6 bases). The CDR3 has 14 residues. Looked up from germline, CDR1 is SEHNR and CDR2 is FQNEAQ (reference sequence). The germline V and J ends were trimmed by 2 bases and 3 bases, with 10 bases remaining between them. The CDR3 spells CASSLMGAEETQYF. DNA for the CDR3: TGTGCCAGCAGCTTAATGGGGGCGGAAGAGACCCAGTACTTC.

In its sample, this clonotype was seen a few times. The chain couples TRBV14 to TRBJ2-1; D is uncertain. Between the trimmed V and J ends, which lost 6 bases and 1 base, there was a span of 7 bases. Germline CDR1 is SGHDN and CDR2 is FVKESK. CDR3 length equals 13 residues. The CDR3: CASRTESYNEQFF. The CDR3 DNA reads as TGTGCCAGCAGGACCGAGTCCTACAATGAGCAGTTCTTC.

Ten or more counts support this clonotype. The chain is built from TRBV6-1 and TRBJ1-1; D not resolved. V dropped 10 bases and J dropped 0 bases, with 9 bases sitting between them. The CDR3 is made up of 12 amino acids. CDR1 is MNHNS and CDR2 is SASEGT in the germline V gene. CDR3 in amino acids: CATEVMNTEAFF. CDR3 nucleotides: TGTGCCACTGAGGTCATGAACACTGAAGCTTTCTTT.

This clonotype was observed a handful of times. The genes are TRBV14 and TRBJ2-2, with 9 bases that match TRBD2. In germline, CDR1 is SGHDN, CDR2 FVKESK. The V segment lost 0 bases and the J segment 6 bases; nucleotides outside the gene matches: 11. The CDR3 runs 18 residues. This CDR3 is CASSQELLAGTSSGELFF. In nucleotides, the CDR3 is TGTGCCAGCAGCCAAGAACTGCTAGCGGGGACCTCATCCGGGGAGCTGTTTTTT.

This clonotype was observed at least ten times. V and J are TRBV11-1 and TRBJ2-7; D unresolved. V shed 5 bases and J shed 0 bases, with 11 bases lying between them. CDR1 SGHAT and CDR2 FQDESV come from the germline V gene (reference sequence). This CDR3 has 14 amino acids. The CDR3 sequence is CASSPDKGSYEQYF. Here the CDR3 DNA reads TGTGCCAGCAGCCCAGACAAAGGCTCCTACGAGCAGTACTTC.

The chain recombines TRBV3-1 with TRBJ2-1; perhaps TRBD2 as D (5 bases). CDR3 length: 16 amino acids. The ends were cut back, 5 bases at V and 3 bases at J, with 17 bases in the middle. Germline lookup yields CDR1 LGHDT and CDR2 YNNKEL (reference sequence). The CDR3 bases are TGTGCCAGCAGCTTACCCACTAGTCGCGGCTACAATGAGCAGTTCTTC. The encoded protein is CASSLPTSRGYNEQFF.

This clonotype has a count of ten or more. This chain joins TRBV24-1 and TRBJ2-7; possibly TRBD2 for D (6 bases). CDR3 length: 13 amino acids. The V gene lost 4 bases and the J gene lost 7 bases, with 13 bases spanning the gap. Germline CDR1 and CDR2: KGHDR and SFDVKD. The DNA of the CDR3 is TGTGCCACCAGTGAGCGGGACGGATGGGAGCAGTACTTC. It is translated as CATSERDGWEQYF.

This chain uses TRBV6-2 or TRBV6-3 with TRBJ2-3; TRBD2 matches 9 bases. This CDR3 spans 16 amino acids. Trimming cost V 5 bases and J 2 bases; bases outside gene matches: 8. Per germline, CDR1 MNHEY and CDR2 SVGEGT. The CDR3 here is CASSDLAGGITDTQYF. The CDR3 coding sequence is TGTGCCAGCAGTGACCTGGCGGGGGGGATCACAGATACGCAGTATTTT.

In this sample, this clonotype turned up many times. The rearrangement links TRBV12-3 or TRBV12-4 to TRBJ2-1; a weak D match, TRBD2 (5 bases). The CDR3 contains 12 residues. V was clipped by 5 bases and J by 8 bases, with 10 bases between them. CDR3 sequence (DNA): TGTGCCAGCAGTCGAAGCGGCTATGAGCAGTTCTTC. Translating gives CASSRSGYEQFF.

The sample holds many counts of this clonotype. The J gene is TRBJ2-5, the V gene TRBV7-2; 13 bases fit TRBD2. From germline, CDR1 is SGHTA and CDR2 FQGNSA. Trimming at V came to 2 bases and at J to 3 bases, leaving 9 bases not matched to a gene. The CDR3 spans 18 residues. CDR3 DNA: TGTGCCAGCAGCTTATCTCTGGGACTAGCGGGGAAAAAAGAGACCCAGTACTTC. It encodes CASSLSLGLAGKKETQYF. Complete variable domain (other parts from reference TRBV7-2 and TRBJ2-5): GAGVSQSPSNKVTEKGKDVELRCDPISGHTALYWYRQSLGQGLEFLIYFQGNSAPDKSGLPSDRFSAERTGGSVSTLTIQRTQQEDSAVYLCASSLSLGLAGKKETQYFGPGTRLLVL.

This clonotype has at least ten counts. The V call is TRBV6-1, the J call TRBJ1-2, with 8 bases fitting TRBD1. CDR3 length: 16 residues. CDR1 and CDR2 from the germline V gene are MNHNS and SASEGT. V shed 6 bases, J shed 6 bases, and the junction held 15 bases outside the gene matches. This CDR3 reads CASSGEGQGFRDGYTF. DNA of the CDR3: TGTGCCAGCAGCGGAGAAGGACAGGGTTTTCGGGATGGCTACACCTTC.

This clonotype occurred many times. This chain uses TRBV18 with TRBJ2-1; possibly TRBD1 for D (6 bases). V lost 3 bases to trimming and J lost 0 bases, with 15 bases between them. The CDR3 runs 17 residues. Germline assignment: CDR1 KGHSH and CDR2 LQKENI. In DNA form, the CDR3 reads TGTGCCAGCTCACCTCGTAAAGGGGGAAGCTCCTACAATGAGCAGTTCTTC. Its protein is CASSPRKGGSSYNEQFF.

In its sample, this clonotype was seen many times. V is TRBV30 and J is TRBJ2-6; no reliable D call. This CDR3 region has 16 residues. V lost 1 base and J lost 4, with 14 bases in between. The V gene's germline CDR1 is GTSNPN and CDR2 SVGIG (reference sequence). CDR3 coding DNA: TGTGCCTGGAGTGATTCGAAAAGGGCAGGGGCCAACGTCCTGACTTTC. This gives the protein CAWSDSKRAGANVLTF.

Many counts were recorded for this clonotype. The chain joins TRBV6-1 to TRBJ2-7; no clear D. This CDR3 region has 14 residues. The V end lost 7 bases, the J end lost 0 bases, and 13 bases lay between the germline ends. Germline V gene sequence: CDR1 MNHNS, CDR2 SASEGT. The CDR3 protein is CASNPQLNSYEQYF. The CDR3 DNA is TGTGCCAGCAACCCGCAACTGAACTCCTACGAGCAGTACTTC.

This clonotype appeared many times. This chain connects TRBV15 to TRBJ2-7; the D is unclear. The CDR3 is made up of 18 amino acids. Germline V gives CDR1 LNHNV, CDR2 YYDKDF (reference sequence). Trimming shortened V by 1 base and J by 0 bases, and 19 bases separated the two germline ends. CDR3 nucleotides: TGTGCCACCAGCAGAGCCCGGCGTGCAGGAAGAGGCTCCTACGAGCAGTACTTC. Translated, it gives CATSRARRAGRGSYEQYF. Using reference TRBV15 and TRBJ2-7 for the parts outside the CDR3, the full variable domain is DAMVIQNPRYQVTQFGKPVTLSCSQTLNHNVMYWYQQKSSQAPKLLFHYYDKDFNNEADTPDNFQSRRPNTSFCFLDIRSPGLGDTAMYLCATSRARRAGRGSYEQYFGPGTRLTVT.

This clonotype has only a few counts. V and J are TRBV10-2 and TRBJ1-1; D not resolved. The V end was cut by 7 bases, the J end by 1 base, with 10 bases between. This CDR3 is built from 13 residues. The V gene's germline CDR1 is WSHSY and CDR2 SAAADI. CDR3 amino acids: CASMSRSNTEAFF. The CDR3 DNA sequence: TGCGCCAGCATGAGCAGGTCGAACACTGAAGCTTTCTTT.

Note on this clonotype: A much larger clonotype is one base distant, so this may be a read error. This chain connects TRBV20-1 to TRBJ2-7, with D possibly matching TRBD1 (6 bases). The length of the CDR3 is 17 residues. Germline CDR1 DFQATT, CDR2 SNEGSKA (reference sequence). V was shortened by 1 base and J by 3 bases, with 22 bases between the two germline ends. CDR3 bases: TGCAGTGCTAGAGGTCGACTGGGGGCTAGCCAATACTACGAGCAGTACTTC. Translated: CSARGRLGASQYYEQYF.

At least ten counts were recorded for this clonotype. V and J are TRBV6-1 and TRBJ2-7; 9 bases match TRBD1. Unmatched junction bases numbered 3, after V lost 3 bases and J lost 6 bases. The CDR3 spans 13 residues. Per the germline V gene, CDR1 is MNHNS and CDR2 is SASEGT. CDR3 sequence (DNA): TGTGCCAGCAGTGACGACAGGGGGAGCGAGCAGTACTTC. Residues: CASSDDRGSEQYF.